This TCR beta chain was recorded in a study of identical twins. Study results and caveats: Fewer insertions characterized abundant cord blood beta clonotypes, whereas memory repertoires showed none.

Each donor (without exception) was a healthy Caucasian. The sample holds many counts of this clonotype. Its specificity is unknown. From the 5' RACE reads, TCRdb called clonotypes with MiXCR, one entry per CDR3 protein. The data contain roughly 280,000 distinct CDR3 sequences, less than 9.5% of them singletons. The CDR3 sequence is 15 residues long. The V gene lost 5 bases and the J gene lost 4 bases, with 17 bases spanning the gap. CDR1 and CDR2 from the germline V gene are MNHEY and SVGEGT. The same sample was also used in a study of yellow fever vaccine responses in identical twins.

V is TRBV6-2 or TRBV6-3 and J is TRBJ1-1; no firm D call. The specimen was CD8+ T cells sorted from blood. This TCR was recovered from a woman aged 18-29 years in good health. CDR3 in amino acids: CASSPSGGFGTEAFF. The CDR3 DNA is TGTGCCAGCAGTCCCTCCGGAGGGTTCGGCACTGAAGCTTTCTTT.